This entry concerns a single TCR beta chain. Its antigen remains unknown. The data derive from a study of shared clonotypes between healthy human individuals. This CDR3 contains 12 residues. Germline V gene lookup returns CDR1 SNHLY and CDR2 FYNNEI. V dropped 7 bases and J dropped 5 bases, with 11 bases sitting between them. The authors loaded roughly 200 ng DNA, 30,000 to 35,000 T cell genomes, into sorted-subset replicate PCRs. The table came from immunoSEQ multiplex PCR; TCRdb's copy has only in-frame clones and leaves some out. This table has roughly 2.6 million clones, 90% to 95% appearing once. Study findings and constraints: A generally larger estimated richness was seen in naive subsets than in memory subsets.

The sequence was obtained from a man younger than 35 in good health. Sequencing was performed on naive CD4+ T cells sorted from blood. The subset: CD45RA+ positively selected. This chain links TRBV2 with TRBJ2-5; no reliable D call. The CDR3 sequence is CASILGWETQYF. CDR3 DNA: TGTGCCAGCATCCTAGGGTGGGAGACCCAGTACTTC.